The present entry profiles one TCR beta chain with its context. Germline V gene sequence: CDR1 ENHRY, CDR2 SYGVKD. V was clipped by 6 bases and J by 0 bases, with 11 bases between them. The CDR3 runs to 15 residues. The data stem from a study of CD8 T cells in Susac syndrome. Random hexamers were used to reverse transcribe the RNA input (0.5 to 1 ug). TCRdb used MiXCR to reprocess the immunoSEQ multiplex PCR reads, holding one entry per CDR3 protein. The sample records roughly 120,000 distinct CDR3 sequences, approximately 94% being singletons. The sequencing sample was made of CD4+ T cells from PBMCs. The chain uses TRBV10-3 and TRBJ2-2; tentative D call: TRBD1 (5 bases). The sequence came from a human donor with multiple sclerosis. This CDR3 reads CAISLTDANTGELFF. The CDR3 DNA follows: TGTGCCATCAGCCTGACAGACGCGAACACCGGGGAGCTGTTTTTT.